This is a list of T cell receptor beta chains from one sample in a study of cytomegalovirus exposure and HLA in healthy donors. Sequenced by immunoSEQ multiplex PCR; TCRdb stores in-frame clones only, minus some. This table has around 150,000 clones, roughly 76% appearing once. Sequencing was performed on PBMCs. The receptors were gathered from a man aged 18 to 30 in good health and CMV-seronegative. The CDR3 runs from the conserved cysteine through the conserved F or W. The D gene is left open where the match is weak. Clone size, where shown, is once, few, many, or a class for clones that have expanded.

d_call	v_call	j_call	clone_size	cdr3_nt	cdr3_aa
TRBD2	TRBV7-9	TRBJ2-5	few	TGTGCCAGCAGAAGAGGACTAGCGGGAGGGAATTGGGAGACCCAGTACTTC	CASRRGLAGGNWETQYF
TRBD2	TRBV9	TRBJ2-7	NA	TGTGCCAGCAGCGACGGACTAGCGGGAGACGCCTACGAGCAGTACTTC	CASSDGLAGDAYEQYF
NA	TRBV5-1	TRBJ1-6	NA	TGCGCCAGCAGCTTGAAGCGGGATTCCCCCCTCCACTTT	CASSLKRDSPLHF
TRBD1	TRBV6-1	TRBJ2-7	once	TGTGCCAGCAGTCCGCCTGACAGGGCTCCCTGCGAGCAGTACTTC	CASSPPDRAPCEQYF
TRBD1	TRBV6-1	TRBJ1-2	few	TGTGCCAGCAGCAAAGGGGACAGCCTTTCCTATGGCTACACCTTC	CASSKGDSLSYGYTF
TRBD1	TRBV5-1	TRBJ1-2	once	TGCGCCAGCAGTTTCCAGGGGGACGGCTATGGCTACACCTTC	CASSFQGDGYGYTF
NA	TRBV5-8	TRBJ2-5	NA	TGTGCCAGCAGCGAAAGACACTCGGCCAAGTACTTC	CASSERHSAKYF
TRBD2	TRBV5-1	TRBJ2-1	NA	TGCGCCAGCAGCTTGGTTGGGGGGACTAACGATGAGCAGTTCTTC	CASSLVGGTNDEQFF
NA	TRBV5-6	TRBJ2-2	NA	TGTGCCAGCAGCTCCGACACCGGGGAGCTGTTTTTT	CASSSDTGELFF
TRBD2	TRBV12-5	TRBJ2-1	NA	TGTGCTAGTGCCCCTGGGGGCGGGGGGGCCCGTGAGCAGTTCTTC	CASAPGGGGAREQFF
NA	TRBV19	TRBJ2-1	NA	TGTGCCAGTAGCATTGCCCGACTAGGGAAATCCAACAATGAGCAGTTCTTC	CASSIARLGKSNNEQFF
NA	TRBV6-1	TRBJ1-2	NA	TGTGCCAGCAGTGAACTTAACCTCCTACAGGGTGGATATGGCTACACCTTC	CASSELNLLQGGYGYTF
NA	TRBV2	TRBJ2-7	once	TGTGCCAGCAGTGCCGCGACACGGCAGTACTTC	CASSAATRQYF
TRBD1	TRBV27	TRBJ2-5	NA	TGTGCCAGCAGAAACAGGGGTGAGACCCAGTACTTC	CASRNRGETQYF
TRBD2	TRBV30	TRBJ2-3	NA	TGTGCCTGGAGTGGACTAGCGGGGGGCACAGATACGCAGTATTTT	CAWSGLAGGTDTQYF
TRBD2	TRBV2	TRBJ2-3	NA	TGTGCCAGCAGTAGCCCCCTAAGGCCCAGCGGGGGAGCAGATACGCAGTATTTT	CASSSPLRPSGGADTQYF
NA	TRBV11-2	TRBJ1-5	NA	TGTGCCAGCAGCTTAGGCTCGAGTCAGCCCCAGCATTTT	CASSLGSSQPQHF
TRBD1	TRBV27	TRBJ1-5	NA	TGTGCCAGCAGTTTATCACAGGGGGACCCCAATCAGCCCCAGCATTTT	CASSLSQGDPNQPQHF
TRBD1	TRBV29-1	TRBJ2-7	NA	TGCAGCGTTGTGACCCCCCAGGGGGTAGACTCCTACGAGCAGTACTTC	CSVVTPQGVDSYEQYF
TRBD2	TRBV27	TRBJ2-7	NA	TGTGCCAGCAGTTGGACTAGCGGCTACGAGCAGTACTTC	CASSWTSGYEQYF
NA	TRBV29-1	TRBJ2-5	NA	TGCAGCGTTGTTCCGGAGACCCAGTACTTC	CSVVPETQYF
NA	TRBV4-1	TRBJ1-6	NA	TGCGCCAGCAGCCAAGTTGAGGACACTAAGGGCCCGCGAAATTCACCCCTCCACTTT	CASSQVEDTKGPRNSPLHF
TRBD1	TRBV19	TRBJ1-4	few	TGTGCCAGTTCGACAGGGACTAATGAAAAACTGTTTTTT	CASSTGTNEKLFF
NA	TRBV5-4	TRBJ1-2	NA	TGTGCCAGCAGCACTTTGGGCAGGACATCACTTAACTATGGCTACACCTTC	CASSTLGRTSLNYGYTF
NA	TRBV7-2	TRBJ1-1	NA	TGTGCCAGCAGCTTTAACCGGGGAACTGAAGCTTTCTTT	CASSFNRGTEAFF
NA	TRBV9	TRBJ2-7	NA	TGTGCCAGCAGCCCCCAACCGGACAAGTACGAGCAGTACTTC	CASSPQPDKYEQYF
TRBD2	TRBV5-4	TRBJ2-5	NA	TGTGCCAGCAGCCAACCGGGACTAGGCGGACAAGAGACCCAGTACTTC	CASSQPGLGGQETQYF
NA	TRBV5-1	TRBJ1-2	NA	TGCGCCAGCAGCTTGGAGACAGCTACTGGCTACACCTTC	CASSLETATGYTF
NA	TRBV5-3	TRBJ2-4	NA	TGTGCCAGAAGCTTCGGGATAGGCCGGTCCAAAAACATTCAGTACTTC	CARSFGIGRSKNIQYF
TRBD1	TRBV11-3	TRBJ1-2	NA	TGTGCCAGCAGCTTCAGGACAGGGGAGGGGAATGGTGGCTACACCTTC	CASSFRTGEGNGGYTF
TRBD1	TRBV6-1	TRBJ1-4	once	TGTGCCAGCAGTCGGGGGACAGGCGTTAATGAAAAACTGTTTTTT	CASSRGTGVNEKLFF
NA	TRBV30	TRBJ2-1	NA	TGTGCCTGGAGTGTTAGAGGGAAGCAGTTCTTC	CAWSVRGKQFF
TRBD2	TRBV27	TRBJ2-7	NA	TGTGCCAGTAAGGGTCCGGGAGGGCCGGCCTACGAGCAGTACTTC	CASKGPGGPAYEQYF
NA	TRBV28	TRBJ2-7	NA	TGTGCCAGCACCTTATACAGGGACTCCTACGAGCAGTACTTC	CASTLYRDSYEQYF
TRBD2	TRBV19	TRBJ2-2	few	TGTGCCAGTAGGGATAGCGGGGGCGACACCGGGGAGCTGTTTTTT	CASRDSGGDTGELFF
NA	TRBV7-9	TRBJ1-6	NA	TGTGCCAGCAGCCCCGGGGGGGGCGAATGGGCGTGGAATTCACCCCTCCACTTT	CASSPGGGEWAWNSPLHF
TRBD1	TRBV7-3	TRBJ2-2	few	TGTGCCAGCAGCTTAATGGACAGGGGGGAGCTGTTTTTT	CASSLMDRGELFF
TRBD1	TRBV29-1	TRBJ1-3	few	TGCAGCGTTGCCGACAGGGGTACTGGAAACACCATATATTTT	CSVADRGTGNTIYF
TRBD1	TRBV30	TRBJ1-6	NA	TGTGCCTGGAACCCCAGTAGGACAGGGGGATATAATTCCCCCCTCCACTTT	CAWNPSRTGGYNSPLHF
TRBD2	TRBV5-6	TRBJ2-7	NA	TGTGCCAGCACCCCGGGGAGGGAGGACTACGAGCAGTACTTC	CASTPGREDYEQYF
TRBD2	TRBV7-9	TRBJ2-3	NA	TGTGCCAGCAGCAAAAGCGCTAGCGGGGCAAGCACAGATACGCAGTATTTT	CASSKSASGASTDTQYF
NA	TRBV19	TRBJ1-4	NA	TGTGCCAGTAGTATTACAGGCGGTAATGAAAAACTGTTTTTT	CASSITGGNEKLFF
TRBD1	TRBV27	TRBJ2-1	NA	TGTGCCAGCAGTCAAAGGGGGCTCGTCAATGAGCAGTTCTTC	CASSQRGLVNEQFF
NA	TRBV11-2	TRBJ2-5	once	TGTGCCAGCAGCTGGACGGGGGGCGCGGAGACCCAGTACTTC	CASSWTGGAETQYF
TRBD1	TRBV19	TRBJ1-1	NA	TGTGCCAGTAGTACCCTATCAGGGGGTGACACTGAAGCTTTCTTT	CASSTLSGGDTEAFF
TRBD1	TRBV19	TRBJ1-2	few	TGTGCCAGTGGGACCGGGACAGGGTCCGGTGGCTACACCTTC	CASGTGTGSGGYTF
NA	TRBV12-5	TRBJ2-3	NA	TGTGCTAGTACGGGGATCACGGGCACAGATACGCAGTATTTT	CASTGITGTDTQYF
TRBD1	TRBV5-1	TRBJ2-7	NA	TGCGCCAGCAGCCAGGACAGGGTGAGCTCCTACGAGCAGTACTTC	CASSQDRVSSYEQYF
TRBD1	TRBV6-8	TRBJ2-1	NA	TGTGCCAGCAGCTACCCGACAGGGATCTCCTACAATGAGCAGTTCTTC	CASSYPTGISYNEQFF
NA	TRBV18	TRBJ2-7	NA	TGTGCCAGCTCACCTTTACAGGGAACCCGCTACGAGCAGTACTTC	CASSPLQGTRYEQYF
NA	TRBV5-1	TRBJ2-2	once	TGCGCCAGCAGCTTGGTCGTCGGAGACACCGGGGAGCTGTTTTTT	CASSLVVGDTGELFF